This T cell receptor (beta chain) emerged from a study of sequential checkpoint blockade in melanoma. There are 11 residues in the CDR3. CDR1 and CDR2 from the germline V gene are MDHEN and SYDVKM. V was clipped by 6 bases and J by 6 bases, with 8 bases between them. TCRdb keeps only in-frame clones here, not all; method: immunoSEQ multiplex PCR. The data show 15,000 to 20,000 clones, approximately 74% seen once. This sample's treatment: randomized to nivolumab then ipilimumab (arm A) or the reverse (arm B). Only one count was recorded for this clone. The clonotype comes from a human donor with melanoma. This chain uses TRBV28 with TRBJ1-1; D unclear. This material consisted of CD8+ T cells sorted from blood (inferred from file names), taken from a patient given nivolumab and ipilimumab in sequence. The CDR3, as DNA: TGTGCCAGCAGGCTCGGAGCTGAAGCTTTCTTT. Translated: CASRLGAEAFF.